This passage covers 22 T cell receptor beta chains from one sample sequenced in a study of monozygotic twins with cystic fibrosis. Clones were sequenced by immunoSEQ multiplex PCR, and TCRdb holds only the in-frame ones, with some missing. The data show around 27,000 clones, 90% seen once. The sequencing input was blood. These receptors were obtained from a girl aged 2 to 10 with cystic fibrosis.

The CDR3 reads CASSFRPVEGSTEAFF. The CDR3 DNA follows: TGCGCCAGCAGCTTTAGGCCCGTGGAAGGGTCCACTGAAGCTTTCTTT. The V and J genes are TRBV5-1 and TRBJ1-1; D is unclear. Germline CDR1 reads SGHRS; CDR2 reads YFSETQ. With 2 bases removed from V and 4 bases from J, the gap between germline ends came to 18 bases. The CDR3 contains 16 residues.

J is TRBJ2-1 and V is TRBV5-1; TRBD1 agrees at 8 bases. This CDR3 is built from 16 residues. V was clipped by 4 bases and J by 3 bases; unmatched bases: 9. Germline V gene lookup returns CDR1 SGHRS and CDR2 YFSETQ. The CDR3 bases are TGCGCCAGCAGCCTCGACAGGGGAAGGAACTACAATGAGCAGTTCTTC. It translates to CASSLDRGRNYNEQFF.

V usage is TRBV2 and J usage is TRBJ1-6; 7 positions agree with TRBD1. V shed 1 base, J shed 11 bases, and the junction held 11 bases outside the gene matches. Germline-derived CDR1 and CDR2 are SNHLY and FYNNEI. The CDR3 is 16 amino acids. The CDR3 DNA is TGTGCCAGCAGTGAAGAGGGCAGGGGGAAGCGGACACCCCTCCACTTT. It yields the protein CASSEEGRGKRTPLHF.

The chain is built from TRBV4-3 and TRBJ2-7; D remains unclear. CDR1 is LGHNA and CDR2 is YSLEER in the germline V gene. Trimming pared 0 bases from V and 3 bases from J, leaving 12 bases between. The CDR3 consists of 15 residues. CDR3 sequence reads: CASSQEHQSDYEQYF. The DNA for the CDR3 is TGCGCCAGCAGCCAAGAGCACCAGAGCGACTACGAGCAGTACTTC.

This chain uses TRBV30 with TRBJ1-1, with a weak D call TRBD1 (6 bases). CDR1 and CDR2 (germline): GTSNPN, SVGIG (reference sequence). Trimming took 1 base from V and 7 from J, leaving 22 bases between them. The CDR3 has 16 residues. The CDR3 region has the DNA TGTGCCTGGAGTGAAAAAACACAGGGATGGCCGGATGAAGCTTTCTTT. Translated: CAWSEKTQGWPDEAFF.

V and J are TRBV7-2 and TRBJ1-5, with TRBD1 identical over 10 bases. There are 15 residues in the CDR3. The trim removed 5 bases at V and 3 bases at J, leaving 4 bases unmatched. The germline CDR1 and CDR2 sequences are SGHTA and FQGNSA. The CDR3 coding sequence is TGTGCCAGCAGCACCGGGACAGGGGACAATCAGCCCCAGCATTTT. Amino acids: CASSTGTGDNQPQHF.

This chain joins TRBV11-2 and TRBJ2-2, with D unclear. The ends were cut back, 3 bases at V and 4 bases at J, with 3 bases in the middle. This CDR3 spans 12 amino acids. CDR1 is SGHAT, CDR2 FQNNGV, per germline. The chain's CDR3 is CASSLGTGELFF. CDR3 nucleotides: TGTGCCAGCAGCTTGGGCACCGGGGAGCTGTTTTTT.

This sequence joins TRBV19 and TRBJ1-2, with TRBD1 matching 9 bases. From germline, CDR1 is LNHDA and CDR2 SQIVND (reference sequence). V was pared by 7 bases and J by 5 bases, with 5 bases of the junction left unmatched. The CDR3 consists of 13 residues. The CDR3 sequence: CASTLDRGYGYTF. CDR3 sequence (DNA): TGTGCCAGTACCCTGGACAGGGGATATGGCTACACCTTC.

V usage is TRBV7-3 and J usage is TRBJ2-1; D is uncertain. Germline V gives CDR1 SGHTA, CDR2 FQGTGA. V was clipped by 2 bases and J by 0 bases, with 11 bases between them. The CDR3 extends over 16 amino acids. CDR3 sequence reads: CASSLHSLSSYNEQFF. DNA of the CDR3: TGTGCCAGCAGCTTACACAGCTTGAGCTCCTACAATGAGCAGTTCTTC.

The chain is built from TRBV25-1 and TRBJ2-7; D is unclear. The germline V gene encodes CDR1 MGHDK and CDR2 SYGVNS. The CDR3 totals 14 residues. The ends were cut back, 0 bases at V and 2 bases at J, with 8 bases in the middle. CDR3 nucleotides: TGTGCCAGCAGTGAATACAAGATACCCTACGAGCAGTACTTC. Translation gives CASSEYKIPYEQYF.

The rearrangement links TRBV30 to TRBJ1-3; D is uncertain. Germline lookup yields CDR1 GTSNPN and CDR2 SVGIG (reference sequence). Trimming pared 4 bases from V and 0 bases from J, leaving 13 bases between. This CDR3 spans 15 amino acids. The CDR3 loop is CAWISRVSSGNTIYF. The DNA of the CDR3 is TGTGCCTGGATATCTCGGGTCAGCTCTGGAAACACCATATATTTT.

V usage is TRBV9 and J usage is TRBJ2-5; 12 bases are shared with TRBD2. The V gene end was trimmed by 0 bases and the J gene end by 5 bases; junction bases not matched to a gene: 2. This CDR3 comprises 15 residues. Germline V gene data show CDR1 as SGDLS and CDR2 as YYNGEE. The CDR3 loop is CASSVASGGAETQYF. The CDR3 DNA reads as TGTGCCAGCAGCGTAGCTAGCGGGGGGGCCGAGACCCAGTACTTC.

The J gene is TRBJ2-7, the V gene TRBV4-3; D may correspond to TRBD1 or TRBD2 (5 bases each). Germline lookup yields CDR1 LGHNA and CDR2 YSLEER. V was pared by 1 base and J by 3 bases, with 10 bases between. The CDR3 covers 14 residues. The CDR3 reads CASSQGGTLYEQYF. The CDR3 DNA sequence: TGCGCCAGCAGCCAAGGAGGGACCCTCTACGAGCAGTACTTC.

The chain has TRBV5-1 and TRBJ2-2; D is undetermined. Trimming shortened V by 4 bases and J by 2 bases, and 9 bases separated the two germline ends. This CDR3 contains 14 residues. CDR1 is SGHRS and CDR2 is YFSETQ in the germline V gene. This CDR3 is CASSLNLNTGELFF. As DNA, the CDR3 is TGCGCCAGCAGCCTCAACCTTAACACCGGGGAGCTGTTTTTT.

The sample holds a few counts of this clone. This chain connects TRBV9 to TRBJ1-2; maybe TRBD1 (5 bases). V gave up 1 base and J gave up 1 base, with 11 bases separating them. In germline, CDR1 is SGDLS, CDR2 YYNGEE. This CDR3 is built from 15 residues. The CDR3 DNA sequence: TGTGCCAGCAGCGTACGCCAGGGCGATAACTATGGCTACACCTTC. Protein product: CASSVRQGDNYGYTF.

This chain joins TRBV15 and TRBJ2-7; 10 bases map to TRBD1. CDR1 LNHNV and CDR2 YYDKDF come from the germline V gene (reference sequence). With V trimmed by 3 bases and J by 2 bases, 4 bases remained unmatched. The CDR3 runs 15 residues. CDR3 bases: TGTGCCACCAGCAGGACGGGGACAGGGGCCTACGAGCAGTACTTC. Translated, it gives CATSRTGTGAYEQYF. Full variable domain (rest looked up from reference TRBV15 and TRBJ2-7): DAMVIQNPRYQVTQFGKPVTLSCSQTLNHNVMYWYQQKSSQAPKLLFHYYDKDFNNEADTPDNFQSRRPNTSFCFLDIRSPGLGDTAMYLCATSRTGTGAYEQYFGPGTRLTVT.

The rearrangement joins TRBV27 to TRBJ1-2, with D uncertain. The V gene lost 2 bases and the J gene lost 7 bases, with 8 bases spanning the gap. CDR1 MNHEY and CDR2 SMNVEV come from the germline V gene (reference sequence). The CDR3 has 12 amino acids. CDR3 sequence reads: CASSLDGRGYTF. CDR3 DNA sequence: TGTGCCAGCAGTTTAGATGGCCGTGGCTACACCTTC.

This rearrangement joins TRBV11-3 to TRBJ1-5; D gene uncertain. In germline, CDR1 is SGHNT, CDR2 YENEEA. Between the trimmed V and J ends, which lost 0 bases and 2 bases, there was a span of 11 bases. The CDR3 sequence is 16 residues long. The CDR3 region is CASSLDLAMGNQPQHF. Here the CDR3 DNA reads TGTGCCAGCAGCTTAGATCTCGCAATGGGCAATCAGCCCCAGCATTTT.

Concerning this clone: The junction and the germline gene differ at one end; a read error may be behind it. This specimen includes other DNA sequences encoding the same CDR3. V is TRBV7-2 and J is TRBJ2-1; tentatively, D is TRBD1 (5 bases). From germline, CDR1 is SGHTA and CDR2 FQGNSA. The CDR3 runs 15 residues. CDR3 sequence: CASSLGAGSYNEQFF. CDR3 sequence (DNA): TGTGCCAGCAGTTTAGGGGCAGGATCCTACAATGAGCAGTTCTTC.

This clone was detected only once. The genes are TRBV14 and TRBJ1-2, with TRBD1 as a possible D gene (6 bases). V was pared by 5 bases and J by 4 bases, with 35 bases between. CDR3 length: 21 amino acids. In germline, CDR1 is SGHDN, CDR2 FVKESK. CDR3 region: CASSTMGGRAEENEPFYGYTF. DNA of the CDR3: TGTGCCAGCAGCACCATGGGGGGGCGTGCGGAGGAGAACGAGCCCTTCTATGGCTACACCTTC.

The CDR3 loop is CASSHRGGELFF. For the CDR3, the DNA is TGCGCCAGCAGCCATAGAGGCGGGGAGCTGTTTTTT. The chain joins TRBV4-3 to TRBJ2-2; D is ambiguous. Trimming shortened V by 3 bases and J by 7 bases, and 6 bases separated the two germline ends. CDR1 is LGHNA, CDR2 YSLEER, per germline. This CDR3 has 12 amino acids.

The gene calls are TRBV7-8 and TRBJ2-5, with D possibly being TRBD1 (6 bases). Germline assignment: CDR1 SGHVS and CDR2 FQNEAQ. The CDR3 extends over 15 amino acids. Trimming took off 4 bases at V and 3 bases at J, with 15 bases between the two ends. CDR3 amino acids: CASSYLGAGEETQYF. CDR3 coding DNA: TGTGCCAGCAGCTATCTGGGGGCGGGTGAAGAGACCCAGTACTTC.